A selection of T cell receptor beta chains follows, all from one sample in a study of T cell changes during pregnancy in multiple sclerosis. Assay: immunoSEQ multiplex PCR; the TCRdb copy retains only in-frame clones and omits some. The sample lists 28,000 or so clones, more than 70% occurring once. Sample: CD8+ T cells from peripheral blood mononuclear cells, taken in the second trimester of pregnancy. The receptors originated from a female donor with multiple sclerosis, enrolled in a pregnancy study. The CDR3 runs from the conserved cysteine through the conserved F or W. A D gene is named only where the DNA matches it firmly. The size of a clone is reported for some rows only, either as once, few or many, or as a class for expanded clones.

d_call,j_call,clone_size,v_call,cdr3_nt,cdr3_aa
TRBD1,TRBJ2-7,-,TRBV5-8,TGTGCCAGCAGCTTGGTACCGGGACAGGTCAACTACGAGCAGTACTTC,CASSLVPGQVNYEQYF
TRBD2,TRBJ2-1,-,TRBV13,TGTGCCAGCGGACTAGCGGGTTACAATGAGCAGTTCTTC,CASGLAGYNEQFF
TRBD1,TRBJ2-7,once,TRBV2,TGTGCCAGCAGTGAAGGGACAGGGGCCGACGAGCAGTACTTC,CASSEGTGADEQYF
-,TRBJ2-6,-,TRBV7-8,TGTGCCAGCAGCTTAGGGGGTATAGGGGTGAGTGGGGCCAACGTCCTGACTTTC,CASSLGGIGVSGANVLTF
-,TRBJ1-2,-,TRBV11-1,TGTGCCAGCAGCTTAGGGACAGAGAACTATGGCTACACCTTC,CASSLGTENYGYTF
-,TRBJ1-1,-,TRBV11-2,TGTGCCAGCAGCTCAACAGGGAAATACACTGAAGCTTTCTTT,CASSSTGKYTEAFF
-,TRBJ2-7,-,TRBV13,TGTGCCAGCAGCAAAGGACCACAGGGTCGCGAGCAGTACTTC,CASSKGPQGREQYF
-,TRBJ1-1,few,TRBV30,TGTGCCTGGAGTGTAAACGGGGCTGAAGCTTTCTTT,CAWSVNGAEAFF
-,TRBJ2-7,-,TRBV9,TGTGCCAGCAGCGTCGAAGGAGGCCCCTACGAGCAGTACTTC,CASSVEGGPYEQYF
-,TRBJ2-2,-,TRBV6-1,TGTGCCAGCAGCACCTCCGAGACCGGGGAGCTGTTTTTT,CASSTSETGELFF
-,TRBJ1-2,-,TRBV7-2,TGTGCCAGCAGCTTAGTTACGACAGACTATGGCTACACCTTC,CASSLVTTDYGYTF
TRBD1,TRBJ1-2,-,TRBV9,TGTGCCAGCAGCATACAGGGGGGTGGCTATGGCTACACCTTC,CASSIQGGGYGYTF
-,TRBJ1-2,medium-sized,TRBV29-1,TGCAGCGTTTATGGGAGTAACTATGGCTACACCTTC,CSVYGSNYGYTF
-,TRBJ1-1,-,TRBV11-1,TGTGCCAGCAGCGAGAGCCTAAGCCCGCGAGAAGCTTTCTTT,CASSESLSPREAFF
TRBD1,TRBJ2-7,-,TRBV29-1,TGCAGCGTGGGGGAGCCTTTCGGGACAGGGCGAGAGCAGTACTTC,CSVGEPFGTGREQYF
-,TRBJ2-7,-,TRBV4-1,TGCGCCAGCAGCCTCCTCTCCTACGGGACCTACGAGCAGTACTTC,CASSLLSYGTYEQYF
-,TRBJ1-2,-,TRBV9,TGTGCCAGCAGCGCCAGTGGGGGCAGGCCGTACTATGGCTACACCTTC,CASSASGGRPYYGYTF
TRBD1,TRBJ1-4,-,TRBV15,TGTGCCACCAGCGGACAGGGGGAGAGTGAAAAACTGTTTTTT,CATSGQGESEKLFF
-,TRBJ1-4,-,TRBV27,TGTGCCAGCACCTCCCCGGGGAGGGGTAATGAAAAACTGTTTTTT,CASTSPGRGNEKLFF
-,TRBJ2-7,-,TRBV15,TGTGCCACCAGCTTGAGGGGGGGGACAAGGGGAGGATACGAGCAGTACTTC,CATSLRGGTRGGYEQYF
-,TRBJ2-3,-,TRBV9,TGTGCCAGCAGCCCCGAGGGAGCGAGCACAGATACGCAGTATTTT,CASSPEGASTDTQYF
TRBD2,TRBJ2-1,-,TRBV27,TGTGCCAGCAGTTTTAGCGGGGGGGCCTCTGAGCAGTTCTTC,CASSFSGGASEQFF
-,TRBJ2-3,-,TRBV6-1,TGTGCCAGCAGTGAAGAGGAGGGGTTGCCAGATACGCAGTATTTT,CASSEEEGLPDTQYF
-,TRBJ1-5,-,TRBV11-2,TGTGCCAGCAGCTCCGAGCGGGATCAGCCCCAGCATTTT,CASSSERDQPQHF
-,TRBJ2-5,-,TRBV6-6,TGTGCCAGCAGTCTAGCGGGGGACAGGGAAACCCAGTACTTC,CASSLAGDRETQYF
-,TRBJ1-2,-,TRBV19,TGTGCCAGTAGTAGAGGGGAGGTCGATGGCTACACCTTC,CASSRGEVDGYTF
-,TRBJ1-2,-,TRBV9,TGTGCCAGCACGCAAACCCCCGGGTTGGAGTATAACTATGGCTACACCTTC,CASTQTPGLEYNYGYTF
-,TRBJ1-3,-,TRBV2,TGTGCCAGCAGTGACGGCCTCAGGGTAGAAGCGGGAAACACCATATATTTT,CASSDGLRVEAGNTIYF